One sample yielded the 23 T cell receptor beta chains listed below, sequenced in a study of CD8 T cells in Susac syndrome (dated by TCRdb to the late 2010s). Library creation used the immunoSEQ multiplex PCR assay. RNA was extracted with the RNeasy kit and 0.5 to 1 ug was reverse transcribed using random hexamers. TCRdb reprocessed the public reads (quality trimming at Q25 with fastp, clone calling with MiXCR) and kept in-frame beta chains. Under each unique CDR3 protein, matching rows form one entry showing the most common genes and DNA. In this sample the table shows about 77,000 distinct CDR3 sequences, about 92% of which occur a single time. The ten largest account for approximately 0.52% of the sample. Sequenced input: CD4+ T cells from PBMCs. These receptors all come from a human donor with Susac syndrome.

The V call is TRBV2, the J call TRBJ2-1, with a weak D call TRBD2 (6 bases). The CDR3 spans 12 residues. Looked up from germline, CDR1 is SNHLY and CDR2 is FYNNEI. The ends were cut back, 7 bases at V and 9 bases at J, with 13 bases in the middle. The CDR3 is CASTGGGVEQFF. The CDR3 bases are TGTGCCAGCACGGGTGGAGGGGTTGAGCAGTTCTTC. Filled out from reference TRBV2 and TRBJ2-1, the complete variable domain reads EPEVTQTPSHQVTQMGQEVILRCVPISNHLYFYWYRQILGQKVEFLVSFYNNEISEKSEIFDDQFSVERPDGSNFTLKIRSTKLEDSAMYFCASTGGGVEQFFGPGTRLTVL.

V is TRBV7-2 and J is TRBJ2-1, with 9 bases lining up with TRBD2. The CDR3 extends over 12 amino acids. With 8 bases clipped from V and 15 bases from J, the junction kept 11 bases outside the gene matches. The V gene's germline CDR1 is SGHTA and CDR2 FQGNSA. CDR3 DNA sequence: TGTGCCAGCGGTGACTTTAGCGGGAGTATGTTCTTC. This codes for CASGDFSGSMFF. Filled out from reference TRBV7-2 and TRBJ2-1, the complete variable domain reads GAGVSQSPSNKVTEKGKDVELRCDPISGHTALYWYRQSLGQGLEFLIYFQGNSAPDKSGLPSDRFSAERTGGSVSTLTIQRTQQEDSAVYLCASGDFSGSMFFGPGTRLTVL.

The chain recombines TRBV6-5 with TRBJ1-5; no clear D gene. V lost 4 bases, J lost 7 bases, and 11 bases lay in between. The germline V gene encodes CDR1 MNHEY and CDR2 SVGAGI. The CDR3 extends over 13 amino acids. The CDR3 DNA reads TGTGCCAGCAGTTCCCAGGTTAGGCAGCCCCAGCATTTT. This translates into CASSSQVRQPQHF.

The genes are TRBV29-1 and TRBJ2-3; D is possibly TRBD1 or TRBD2 (5 bases each). Germline CDR1 reads SQVTM; CDR2 reads ANQGSEA. V was clipped by 0 bases and J by 1 base, with 14 bases between them. The CDR3 length is 16 residues. The CDR3 DNA is TGCAGCGTTGAAGATCGGGGAATGACAGGCACAGATACGCAGTATTTT. Translated, it gives CSVEDRGMTGTDTQYF.

This chain connects TRBV6-5 to TRBJ2-7, with D perhaps assigned TRBD1 or TRBD2 (7 bases each). V shed 6 bases and J shed 2 bases, with 14 bases lying between them. Germline CDR1 reads MNHEY; CDR2 reads SVGAGI. CDR3 length: 14 amino acids. In DNA form, the CDR3 reads TGTGCCAGCAGCCCGCAGGGGGGGCCCTACGAGCAGTACTTC. Encoded protein: CASSPQGGPYEQYF.

The table lists this clonotype with a count of one. The chain is built from TRBV5-1 and TRBJ2-3; possible D gene TRBD1, 6 bases. Per the germline V gene, CDR1 is SGHRS and CDR2 is YFSETQ. This CDR3 spans 19 amino acids. V was clipped by 0 bases and J by 2 bases, with 22 bases between them. The CDR3 DNA is TGCGCCAGCAGCTTGGCCCACGGGTATAGTACAGGGCACACAGATACGCAGTATTTT. Its protein is CASSLAHGYSTGHTDTQYF.

The rearrangement joins TRBV12-3 or TRBV12-4 to TRBJ2-3; TRBD2 aligns across 8 bases. Losses at the gene ends were 2 bases for V and 1 base for J; bases not matched to a gene: 11. The CDR3 runs to 18 residues. CDR3 sequence reads: CASSLIAGGSHGTDTQYF. Written as DNA, the CDR3 is TGTGCCAGCAGTTTAATTGCGGGGGGTTCCCATGGCACAGATACGCAGTATTTT.

The rearrangement uses TRBV12-5 and TRBJ2-7; D remains ambiguous. CDR3 length: 18 residues. Germline assignment: CDR1 LGHNT and CDR2 FRNRAP. V was pared by 8 bases and J by 0 bases, with 26 bases between. CDR3 coding DNA: TGTGCTAGTTCGAGAGGACCGTGGAATTCACCCCTCTCCTACGAGCAGTACTTC. Translated, it gives CASSRGPWNSPLSYEQYF.

The rearrangement uses TRBV27 and TRBJ1-2, with 11 bases that match TRBD1. Trimming took 2 bases from V and 8 from J; bases not matched to a gene: 16. Germline loops: CDR1 MNHEY, CDR2 SMNVEV (reference sequence). There are 18 residues in the CDR3. CDR3 sequence (DNA): TGTGCCAGCAGTTTACGGAGCCGACCGGGACAGGGGGGCGGGGGCTACACCTTC. This translates into CASSLRSRPGQGGGGYTF.

The rearrangement links TRBV15 to TRBJ2-5, with 10 bases that match TRBD2. The CDR3 loop spans 16 amino acids. The V gene's germline CDR1 is LNHNV and CDR2 YYDKDF (reference sequence). Unmatched junction bases numbered 6, after V lost 0 bases and J lost 5 bases. The CDR3 sequence is CATSRDLGLARETQYF. The CDR3 DNA reads as TGTGCCACCAGCAGAGATTTGGGACTAGCGAGGGAGACCCAGTACTTC.

The chain joins TRBV7-2 to TRBJ2-5; no firm D call. V was pared by 2 bases and J by 0 bases, with 7 bases between. This CDR3 has 14 residues. CDR1 is SGHTA, CDR2 FQGNSA, per germline. CDR3: CASSLTRNQETQYF. DNA of the CDR3: TGTGCCAGCAGCTTAACACGCAACCAAGAGACCCAGTACTTC.

The chain uses TRBV20-1 and TRBJ2-4; 10 nucleotides line up with TRBD2. V shed 6 bases, J shed 1 base, and the junction held 9 bases outside the gene matches. The germline CDR1 and CDR2 sequences are DFQATT and SNEGSKA (reference sequence). This CDR3 comprises 16 residues. This chain's CDR3 is CSAVSSGGGAKNIQYF. CDR3 nucleotides: TGCAGTGCGGTGTCTAGCGGGGGAGGGGCCAAAAACATTCAGTACTTC.

This chain uses TRBV2 with TRBJ1-1; a weak D match, TRBD1 (5 bases). Germline-derived CDR1 and CDR2 are SNHLY and FYNNEI. The CDR3 spans 15 residues. The V gene lost 0 bases and the J gene lost 10 bases, with 18 bases spanning the gap. CDR3 DNA: TGTGCCAGCAGTGAAGCGAGTGGGGGAGTCTCCAGAGCTTTCTTT. Its protein product is CASSEASGGVSRAFF. Filled out from reference TRBV2 and TRBJ1-1, the complete variable domain reads EPEVTQTPSHQVTQMGQEVILRCVPISNHLYFYWYRQILGQKVEFLVSFYNNEISEKSEIFDDQFSVERPDGSNFTLKIRSTKLEDSAMYFCASSEASGGVSRAFFGQGTRLTVV.

This chain links TRBV6-5 with TRBJ1-2, with 10 nucleotides matching TRBD1. Germline CDR1 is MNHEY and CDR2 is SVGAGI. J was trimmed by 8 bases and V by 5 bases; bases with no gene match: 8. The CDR3 spans 14 residues. As DNA, the CDR3 is TGTGCCAGCAGTCCCGGGACAGGGGTTTTCGGCTACACCTTC. Protein sequence: CASSPGTGVFGYTF.

The chain uses TRBV2 and TRBJ2-1, with D tentatively TRBD2 (5 bases). Deletions cut 6 bases from V and 4 bases from J, with 10 bases between. The germline V gene encodes CDR1 SNHLY and CDR2 FYNNEI. The CDR3 runs 13 residues. The CDR3 nucleotides read TGTGCCAGCAGACAACTAGTGTACAATGAGCAGTTCTTC. Translating gives CASRQLVYNEQFF. Looking up the rest from reference TRBV2 and TRBJ2-1 gives the full variable domain: EPEVTQTPSHQVTQMGQEVILRCVPISNHLYFYWYRQILGQKVEFLVSFYNNEISEKSEIFDDQFSVERPDGSNFTLKIRSTKLEDSAMYFCASRQLVYNEQFFGPGTRLTVL.

This chain joins TRBV6-4 and TRBJ2-1; TRBD1 matches 11 bases. This CDR3 comprises 17 residues. CDR1 and CDR2 (germline): MRHNA, SNTAGT. After removal of 0 bases from V and 8 bases from J, the junction contained 9 bases not matched to a gene. The CDR3 bases are TGTGCCAGCAGTGACTCTTTGCGGGACAGGGGGTATTATGAGCAGTTCTTC. It translates to CASSDSLRDRGYYEQFF.

V usage is TRBV30 and J usage is TRBJ2-3; 12 bases map to TRBD2. The CDR3 contains 15 residues. J lost 4 bases, V lost 7 bases, and 9 bases had no gene match. The germline V gene has CDR1 GTSNPN and CDR2 SVGIG (reference sequence). The CDR3 reads CASTRLAGDPDTQYF. CDR3 in DNA: TGTGCCTCGACCAGACTAGCGGGAGATCCAGATACGCAGTATTTT.

The gene calls are TRBV12-3 or TRBV12-4 and TRBJ2-7; 11 nucleotides match TRBD1. This CDR3 spans 16 amino acids. Trimming at V came to 4 bases and at J to 4 bases, leaving 9 bases not matched to a gene. CDR3 DNA sequence: TGTGCCAGCAGTTACCCATCGCGGGACAGGGGGTACGAGCAGTACTTC. It translates to CASSYPSRDRGYEQYF.

V and J are TRBV29-1 and TRBJ2-1; no reliable D call. Germline V gene data show CDR1 as SQVTM and CDR2 as ANQGSEA. This CDR3 contains 11 residues. The ends were cut back, 5 bases at V and 10 bases at J, with 12 bases in the middle. CDR3 DNA: TGCAGCGTTTTTTCTGTCCTCGAGCAGTTCTTC. Protein product: CSVFSVLEQFF.

V gene TRBV5-5 combines with J gene TRBJ2-1, with no clear D. The CDR3 covers 13 residues. V was pared by 0 bases and J by 2 bases, with 3 bases between. CDR1 is SGHKS, CDR2 YYEKEE, per germline (reference sequence). CDR3: CASSLVPYNEQFF. CDR3 DNA sequence: TGTGCCAGCAGCTTGGTGCCCTACAATGAGCAGTTCTTC.

This CDR3 is CAWSSGNTDTQYF. DNA for the CDR3: TGTGCCTGGTCTAGCGGGAACACAGATACGCAGTATTTT. The V call is TRBV30, the J call TRBJ2-3; 9 nucleotides match TRBD2. The CDR3 is 13 residues long. Germline V gene lookup returns CDR1 GTSNPN and CDR2 SVGIG (reference sequence). V lost 5 bases and J lost 2; bases outside the gene matches: 2.

V is TRBV6-5 and J is TRBJ2-3, with TRBD2 identical over 14 bases. Germline values: CDR1 MNHEY, CDR2 SVGAGI. CDR3 length equals 14 residues. J gave up 14 bases and V 6 bases, and 10 bases lay outside the gene matches. The CDR3 loop reads CASSRSGLAGEVYF. CDR3 bases: TGTGCCAGCAGCCGATCGGGACTAGCGGGAGAAGTGTATTTT.

This chain links TRBV9 with TRBJ2-5; the D is unclear. The V gene lost 3 bases and the J gene lost 2 bases, with 8 bases spanning the gap. CDR1 SGDLS and CDR2 YYNGEE come from the germline V gene. The CDR3 has 13 residues. The CDR3 sequence is CASSARRQETQYF. CDR3 bases: TGTGCCAGCAGCGCGCGACGACAAGAGACCCAGTACTTC.